The 16 T cell receptor beta chains given below trace back to one sample, sequenced in a study of blood T cell repertoires in COVID-19. Profiling relied on immunoSEQ multiplex PCR, and the TCRdb table lists in-frame clones only, not all of them. The sample has over 300,000 clones; around 89% are singletons. Sequencing input: PBMCs or T cells enriched from blood (not recorded which). These receptors came from a middle-aged woman who had recovered from COVID-19.

V usage is TRBV4-3 and J usage is TRBJ2-3; TRBD2 agrees at 11 bases. V was pared by 0 bases and J by 4 bases, with 9 bases of the junction left unmatched. Germline assignment: CDR1 LGHNA and CDR2 YSLEER. This CDR3 has 18 residues. CDR3 nucleotides: TGCGCCAGCAGCCAAGAGGCCTTAGCGGGGGGGCCGGCAGATACGCAGTATTTT. It codes for CASSQEALAGGPADTQYF.

This clone appeared once. The rearrangement joins TRBV6-6 to TRBJ1-1; the D is unclear. Deletions cut 7 bases from V and 5 bases from J, with 11 bases between. CDR1 is MNHNY and CDR2 is SVGAGI in the germline V gene (reference sequence). The CDR3 sequence is 12 residues long. CDR3: CASTSLATEAFF. In DNA form, the CDR3 reads TGTGCCAGCACTTCGCTAGCAACTGAAGCTTTCTTT.

The chain couples TRBV11-2 to TRBJ2-2; 7 positions match TRBD2. CDR3 length: 17 residues. The J segment lost 1 base and the V segment lost 5 bases, leaving 10 bases of the junction unmatched. CDR1 SGHAT and CDR2 FQNNGV come from the germline V gene. CDR3 loop: CASSARQGGMNTGELFF. The CDR3 DNA reads as TGTGCCAGCAGCGCAAGGCAGGGAGGGATGAACACCGGGGAGCTGTTTTTT.

This clone occurred once. This rearrangement joins TRBV18 to TRBJ2-1; D may be TRBD1 (5 bases). V was shortened by 3 bases and J by 5 bases, with 8 bases between the two germline ends. From germline, CDR1 is KGHSH and CDR2 LQKENI. This CDR3 is 13 amino acids long. CDR3 amino acids: CASSPFRDNEQFF. The CDR3 bases are TGTGCCAGCTCACCCTTCAGGGACAATGAGCAGTTCTTC.

The CDR3 sequence: CATSDSRTPNYGYTF. The DNA for the CDR3 is TGTGCCACCAGTGATTCCCGAACACCTAACTATGGCTACACCTTC. The rearrangement uses TRBV24-1 and TRBJ1-2; D uncertain. V lost 2 bases and J 0 bases, leaving 9 bases between the germline ends. Germline assignment: CDR1 KGHDR and CDR2 SFDVKD. The CDR3 spans 15 residues.

The V call is TRBV4-1, the J call TRBJ2-1; TRBD2 matches 10 bases. Germline CDR1 reads MGHRA; CDR2 reads YSYEKL. The CDR3 is made up of 17 amino acids. V lost 1 base, J lost 8 bases, and 11 bases stayed unmatched. The DNA for the CDR3 is TGCGCCAGCAGCCAAGTCGCAGGTAGCGGGGGGTACGATGAGCAGTTCTTC. Translation: CASSQVAGSGGYDEQFF.

The chain joins TRBV11-1 to TRBJ2-2; the match to TRBD2 covers 12 bases. The CDR3 totals 15 residues. Looked up from germline, CDR1 is SGHAT and CDR2 is FQDESV (reference sequence). V gave up 5 bases and J gave up 5 bases; unmatched junction bases: 3. The CDR3 sequence is CASSPGLAGTGELFF. The CDR3 DNA sequence: TGTGCCAGCAGCCCCGGACTAGCGGGGACCGGGGAGCTGTTTTTT.

The chain links TRBV27 to TRBJ1-2; 8 bases align to TRBD1. The trim removed 4 bases at V and 0 bases at J, leaving 1 base unmatched. Germline CDR1 MNHEY, CDR2 SMNVEV (reference sequence). This CDR3 is built from 14 residues. CDR3 in amino acids: CASSWDRSNYGYTF. The DNA of the CDR3 is TGTGCCAGCAGTTGGGACAGGTCTAACTATGGCTACACCTTC.

V and J are TRBV28 and TRBJ1-4; 7 nucleotides match TRBD1. Germline V gives CDR1 MDHEN, CDR2 SYDVKM. The CDR3 covers 16 residues. Trimming removed 6 bases from V and 8 bases from J; junction bases left unmatched: 15. The CDR3 reads CASSPNRQGWGEKLFF. The CDR3 DNA is TGTGCCAGCAGCCCAAACCGACAGGGATGGGGAGAAAAACTGTTTTTT. Using reference TRBV28 and TRBJ1-4 for the parts outside the CDR3, the full variable domain is DVKVTQSSRYLVKRTGEKVFLECVQDMDHENMFWYRQDPGLGLRLIYFSYDVKMKEKGDIPEGYSVSREKKERFSLILESASTNQTSMYLCASSPNRQGWGEKLFFGSGTQLSVL.

This clone was seen a handful of times. This chain connects TRBV11-2 to TRBJ1-4, with 7 positions matching TRBD1. CDR3 length equals 15 residues. V shed 5 bases and J 12 bases; nucleotides not matched to a gene: 15. Germline assignment: CDR1 SGHAT and CDR2 FQNNGV. The CDR3 here is CASSPRTGSSSELFF. Here the CDR3 DNA reads TGTGCCAGCAGCCCAAGGACAGGAAGCAGCAGTGAACTGTTTTTT.

The CDR3 reads CASSLDGTNTDTQYF. The CDR3 DNA is TGTGCCAGCAGCTTGGATGGGACTAACACAGATACGCAGTATTTT. The J gene is TRBJ2-3, the V gene TRBV5-5, with 7 bases aligning to TRBD2. CDR1 is SGHKS, CDR2 YYEKEE, per germline (reference sequence). The CDR3 loop spans 15 amino acids. The J segment lost 2 bases and the V segment lost 0 bases, leaving 3 bases of the junction unmatched.

The chain couples TRBV5-1 to TRBJ1-1; D is ambiguous. The CDR3 has 13 amino acids. Germline CDR1 and CDR2: SGHRS and YFSETQ. Trimming removed 1 base from V and 1 base from J, with 5 bases in between. CDR3 sequence (DNA): TGCGCCAGCAGCTTGCAGGAGAACACTGAAGCTTTCTTT. This gives the protein CASSLQENTEAFF.

As for this clone: Compared with germline, one end of the junction differs, possibly owing to a read error. The chain carries TRBV11-2 and TRBJ2-5, with 10 bases aligning to TRBD2. Germline V lookup: CDR1 SGHAT, CDR2 FQNNGV. CDR3 size: 16 residues. The CDR3 DNA reads TGTGCCAGCAGCCTAGATAGCGGGGGGCGAGGGGAGACCCAGTACTTC. Amino acid sequence: CASSLDSGGRGETQYF.

The chain joins TRBV24-1 to TRBJ2-1; no definite D call. The CDR3 length is 13 residues. Trimming shortened V by 0 bases and J by 10 bases, and 9 bases separated the two germline ends. Germline V gene lookup returns CDR1 KGHDR and CDR2 SFDVKD. CDR3 residues: CATSDLQIREQFF. DNA of the CDR3: TGTGCCACCAGTGATTTGCAAATCAGGGAGCAGTTCTTC.

In this sample, this clone turned up once. The chain joins TRBV5-1 to TRBJ2-7, with 11 bases aligning to TRBD2. This CDR3 has 15 amino acids. V gave up 4 bases and J gave up 1 base; unmatched junction bases: 4. Germline V gene data show CDR1 as SGHRS and CDR2 as YFSETQ. CDR3 bases: TGCGCCAGCAGCAATCTAGCGGGAGGATCCTACGAGCAGTACTTC. This encodes CASSNLAGGSYEQYF.

The gene calls are TRBV6-5 and TRBJ2-1; TRBD2 matches 7 bases. The CDR3 length is 15 residues. The V gene end was trimmed by 6 bases and the J gene end by 1 base; junction bases not matched to a gene: 6. Germline CDR1 is MNHEY and CDR2 is SVGAGI. The CDR3, as DNA: TGTGCCAGCAGCCCCACCGGGAGGTCCTACAATGAGCAGTTCTTC. Its translation: CASSPTGRSYNEQFF.